This TCR beta chain stems from a study of T cell repertoires in cytomegalovirus infection. The wider study: Indicated by public TCR beta signatures were CMV infection and matching HLA type. Study results and caveats: Predominance within the ex vivo response was attributable to HLA-C-restricted CMV-specific TCR beta clonotypes.

TCRdb passed the reads through MiXCR, listing each CDR3 protein once. The sample consists of fewer than 200,000 distinct CDR3 sequences, 13% to 15% of them appearing once. The germline gives CDR1 MNHEY, CDR2 SVGEGT. The CDR3 spans 13 residues. V lost 2 bases and J lost 7, with 8 bases in between. In regard to this clonotype: Its antigen is unknown.

The chain joins TRBV6-2 or TRBV6-3 to TRBJ2-2; D tentatively fits TRBD1 or TRBD2 (5 bases each). Sequencing input: PBMCs. This TCR derives from a human donor in good health (CMV status not recorded). Some clones in this sample may be carry-over from other donors' samples. CDR3 coding DNA: TGTGCCAGCAGTTACCGGGGCCTCGGGGAGCTGTTTTTT. Protein product: CASSYRGLGELFF.